This passage covers 8 T cell receptor beta chains from one sample sequenced in a study of CD8 T cells in ankylosing spondylitis. In TCRdb, the 5' RACE reads were re-called with MiXCR into one record per CDR3 protein. The sample has 300,000 to 350,000 distinct CDR3 sequences, about 9.9% seen once. Source material: blood, either unsorted or a sorted T cell fraction (not recorded which). These receptors were collected from a female donor with ankylosing spondylitis or in good health (not recorded which).

This clonotype was observed at least ten times. CDR3 sequence reads: CSASAPQETQYF. For the CDR3, the DNA is TGCAGTGCTAGTGCGCCCCAAGAGACCCAGTACTTC. This chain links TRBV20-1 with TRBJ2-5; D unresolved. The length of the CDR3 is 12 residues. The germline CDR1 and CDR2 sequences are DFQATT and SNEGSKA (reference sequence). V lost 3 bases and J lost 1, with 6 bases in between.

At least ten counts were recorded for this clonotype. The chain joins TRBV5-1 to TRBJ2-2; 7 nucleotides line up with TRBD1. This CDR3 has 15 amino acids. V trimming: 4 bases; J trimming: 0 bases; junction bases outside the gene matches: 3. Germline CDR1 reads SGHRS; CDR2 reads YFSETQ. In nucleotides, the CDR3 is TGCGCCAGCAGCGGCCAGGGGGCGAACACCGGGGAGCTGTTTTTT. Translation: CASSGQGANTGELFF.

The sample holds many counts of this clonotype. At one end, the junction sequence differs from germline, possibly due to a read error. V is TRBV7-3 and J is TRBJ2-3; D is possibly TRBD2 (6 bases). The length of the CDR3 is 16 residues. CDR1 SGHTA and CDR2 FQGTGA come from the germline V gene. The CDR3 nucleotides are TGTGCCAGCAGTTTAAGCGGGCGGGGCGGCACAGATACGCAGTATTTT. It translates to CASSLSGRGGTDTQYF.

The CDR3 region has the DNA TGTGCCAGCAGTTCGCAGGGCTCGGTCGGGACTGAAGCTTTCTTT. Amino acids: CASSSQGSVGTEAFF. This sequence joins TRBV12-3 or TRBV12-4 and TRBJ1-1; D might be TRBD1 (5 bases). The V gene lost 4 bases and the J gene lost 5 bases, with 17 bases spanning the gap. This CDR3 region has 15 residues.

This clonotype occurred many times. CDR3 sequence: CASSQINTATNEKLFF. The CDR3 DNA follows: TGTGCCAGCAGCCAAATTAACACAGCAACTAATGAAAAACTGTTTTTT. This chain uses TRBV4-2 with TRBJ1-4, with D unresolved. Germline V gene sequence: CDR1 LGHNA, CDR2 YNFKEQ. Trimming removed 2 bases at V and 0 bases at J, with 10 bases between. CDR3 length: 16 amino acids.

This clonotype has at least ten counts. The chain joins TRBV28 to TRBJ2-5, with 7 bases lining up with TRBD1. Germline V gene sequence: CDR1 MDHEN, CDR2 SYDVKM. This CDR3 is 14 amino acids long. V lost 2 bases, J lost 4 bases, and 4 bases stayed unmatched. In nucleotides, the CDR3 is TGTGCCAGCAGTTTAGACAGGGCCCGAGAGACCCAGTACTTC. Translated: CASSLDRARETQYF.

Here the CDR3 DNA reads TGTGCCATCATGGACCGGACTGAAGCTTTCTTT. It encodes CAIMDRTEAFF. The chain links TRBV10-3 to TRBJ1-1; D remains ambiguous. The germline CDR1 and CDR2 sequences are ENHRY and SYGVKD. This CDR3 contains 11 residues. The V and J ends lost 7 bases and 5 bases respectively, with 8 bases between them.

About this clonotype itself: This is likely a read error, given that the CDR3 carries no conserved phenylalanine or tryptophan at its end. J is TRBJ2-1 and V is TRBV27, with D possibly being TRBD2 (6 bases). Germline V gene sequence: CDR1 MNHEY, CDR2 SMNVEV (reference sequence). The CDR3 covers 15 residues. V was cut by 2 bases and J by 2 bases, with 10 bases left in between. In DNA form, the CDR3 reads TGTGCCAGCAGTTTAAGCGGGTCGACCTACAATGAGCAGTTCATC. This sequence encodes CASSLSGSTYNEQFI.